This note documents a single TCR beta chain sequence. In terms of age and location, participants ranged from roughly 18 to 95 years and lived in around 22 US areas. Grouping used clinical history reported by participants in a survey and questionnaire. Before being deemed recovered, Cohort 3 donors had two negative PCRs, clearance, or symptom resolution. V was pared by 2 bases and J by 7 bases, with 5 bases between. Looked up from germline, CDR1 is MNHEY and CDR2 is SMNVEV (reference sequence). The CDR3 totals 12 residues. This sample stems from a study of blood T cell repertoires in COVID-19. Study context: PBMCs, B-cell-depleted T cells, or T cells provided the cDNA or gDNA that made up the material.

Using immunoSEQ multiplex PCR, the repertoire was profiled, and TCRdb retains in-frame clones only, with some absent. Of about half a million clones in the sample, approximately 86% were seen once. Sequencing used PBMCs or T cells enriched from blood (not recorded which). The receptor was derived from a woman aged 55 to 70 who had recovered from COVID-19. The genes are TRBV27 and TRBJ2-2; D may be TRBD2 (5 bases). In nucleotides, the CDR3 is TGTGCCAGCAGTTTAGGACTCGGGGAGCTGTTTTTT. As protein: CASSLGLGELFF.